The clone carrying this T cell receptor (beta chain) was seen ten or more times. Its target is not known. Trimming took off 6 bases at V and 7 bases at J, with 16 bases between the two ends. The CDR3 is 14 residues long. TCRdb reanalysed the RT-PCR reads using MiXCR and keeps one entry per CDR3 protein. The sample has approximately 530,000 distinct CDR3 sequences; 13% are singletons. The record originates from a study of response to subunit inactivated influenza vaccine. Findings and caveats of the study: The authors proposed limited new T cell recruitment per seasonal influenza vaccination.

The chain links TRBV12-3 or TRBV12-4 to TRBJ2-1, with D hard to call. The clonotype was recovered from a man aged 45-65 years who received an inactivated influenza vaccine. This specimen was PBMCs from blood, taken roughly 45 days after vaccination. In DNA, the CDR3 is TGTGCCAGCAGCTCCCTCTCAGGTGTAAATGAGCAGTTCTTC. It codes for CASSSLSGVNEQFF.